This entry concerns a single TCR beta chain. These data belong to a study of blood T cell repertoires in COVID-19. Per the original data handling: Quantification of nucleated cells was approximated via reference gene primer amplification. TCRdb keeps only in-frame clones here, not all; method: immunoSEQ multiplex PCR. The V and J calls and clone size come from that table; D and trimming were worked out from the DNA. Here the sample spans some 300,000 clones, just under 90% being singletons. Trimming stripped 6 bases from V and 9 bases from J, with 15 bases between. Germline-derived CDR1 and CDR2 are MNHEY and SMNVEV (reference sequence). This CDR3 has 14 amino acids.

The chain has TRBV27 and TRBJ1-6, with D tentatively TRBD1 (5 bases). Sequenced sample: peripheral blood. The source of this sequence is a woman in her thirties with COVID-19, enrolled during active disease. The CDR3 DNA reads TGTGCCAGCAGCCCTCGCAGGGTTCGTTCACCCCTCCACTTT. It encodes CASSPRRVRSPLHF.